The present T cell receptor beta chain was sequenced within a study of cytomegalovirus exposure and HLA in healthy donors. J lost 0 bases, V lost 1 base, and 9 bases had no gene match. The germline gives CDR1 KGHSH, CDR2 LQKENI. CDR3 size: 18 residues. A multiplex PCR was run with 60 Vbeta primers and 13 Jbeta primers. Produced via immunoSEQ multiplex PCR; TCRdb's table is partial and in-frame only. The table for this sample gives around 29,000 clones. Study-level results: For most TCR beta V segments, an earlier analysis put the productive rate at about 87% or about 30% of the time. Further analysis, carried out later, found HLA-associated TCR beta chains more clonally expanded than equally common other chains.

In the case of this clone: The antigen is undetermined.

Sequenced input: PBMCs. V usage is TRBV18 and J usage is TRBJ1-3, with TRBD1 matching 7 bases. The clonotype originates from a man aged 25 to 40 in good health and CMV-seronegative. In DNA, the CDR3 is TGTGCCAGCTCACCACGTAGGGGACAGCGGTACTCTGGAAACACCATATATTTT. Translation: CASSPRRGQRYSGNTIYF. Supplemented by reference TRBV18 and TRBJ1-3, the full variable domain reads NAGVMQNPRHLVRRRGQEARLRCSPMKGHSHVYWYRQLPEEGLKFMVYLQKENIIDESGMPKERFSAEFPKEGPSILRIQQVVRGDSAAYFCASSPRRGQRYSGNTIYFGEGSWLTVV.